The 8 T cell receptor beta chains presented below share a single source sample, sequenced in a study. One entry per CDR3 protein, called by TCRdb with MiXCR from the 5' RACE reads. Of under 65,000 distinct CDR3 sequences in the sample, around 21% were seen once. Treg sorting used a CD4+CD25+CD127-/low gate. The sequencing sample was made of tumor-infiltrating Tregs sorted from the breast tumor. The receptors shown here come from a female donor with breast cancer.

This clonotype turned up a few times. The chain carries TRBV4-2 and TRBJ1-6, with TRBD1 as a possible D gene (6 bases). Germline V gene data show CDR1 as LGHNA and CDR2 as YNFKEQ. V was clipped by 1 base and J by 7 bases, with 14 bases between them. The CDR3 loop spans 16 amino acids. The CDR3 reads CASSQGGNRENSPLHF. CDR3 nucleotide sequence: TGTGCCAGCAGCCAAGGCGGGAACAGGGAAAATTCACCCCTCCACTTT.

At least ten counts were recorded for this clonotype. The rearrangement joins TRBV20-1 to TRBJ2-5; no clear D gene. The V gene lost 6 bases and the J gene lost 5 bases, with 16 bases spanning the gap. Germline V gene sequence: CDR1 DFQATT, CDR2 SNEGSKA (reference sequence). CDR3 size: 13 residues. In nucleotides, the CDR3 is TGCAGTGCACAGACAAGTTCGGCGGAGACCCAGTACTTC. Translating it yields CSAQTSSAETQYF.

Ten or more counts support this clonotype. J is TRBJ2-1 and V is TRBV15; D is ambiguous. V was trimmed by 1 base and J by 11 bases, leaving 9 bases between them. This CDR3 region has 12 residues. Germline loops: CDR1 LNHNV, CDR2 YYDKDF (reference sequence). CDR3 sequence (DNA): TGTGCCACCAGCAGAGGTATTTTGAAGCAGTTCTTC. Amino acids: CATSRGILKQFF.

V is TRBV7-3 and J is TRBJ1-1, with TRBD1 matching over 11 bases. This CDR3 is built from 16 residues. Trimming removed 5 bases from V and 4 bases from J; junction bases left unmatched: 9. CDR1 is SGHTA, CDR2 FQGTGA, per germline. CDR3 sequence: CASSPRTGGAFTEAFF. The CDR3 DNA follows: TGTGCCAGCAGCCCCCGGACAGGGGGCGCGTTCACTGAAGCTTTCTTT.

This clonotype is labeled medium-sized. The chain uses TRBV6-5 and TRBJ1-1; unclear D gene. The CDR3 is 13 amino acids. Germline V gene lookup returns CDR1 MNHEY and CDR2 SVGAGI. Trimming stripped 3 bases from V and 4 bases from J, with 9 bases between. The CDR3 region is CASSYTLGTEAFF. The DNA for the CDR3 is TGTGCCAGCAGTTATACTCTAGGCACTGAAGCTTTCTTT.

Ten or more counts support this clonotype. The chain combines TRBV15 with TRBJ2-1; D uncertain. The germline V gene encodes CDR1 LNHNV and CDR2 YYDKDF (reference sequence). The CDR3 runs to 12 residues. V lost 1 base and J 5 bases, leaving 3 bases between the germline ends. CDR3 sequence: CATSRVNNEQFF. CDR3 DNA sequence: TGTGCCACCAGCAGAGTAAACAATGAGCAGTTCTTC.

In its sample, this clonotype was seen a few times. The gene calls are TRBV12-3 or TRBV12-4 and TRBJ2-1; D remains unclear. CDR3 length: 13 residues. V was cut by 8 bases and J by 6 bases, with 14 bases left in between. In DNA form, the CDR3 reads TGTGCCAGCCAGAGTGAATATCTCAATGAGCAGTTCTTC. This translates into CASQSEYLNEQFF.

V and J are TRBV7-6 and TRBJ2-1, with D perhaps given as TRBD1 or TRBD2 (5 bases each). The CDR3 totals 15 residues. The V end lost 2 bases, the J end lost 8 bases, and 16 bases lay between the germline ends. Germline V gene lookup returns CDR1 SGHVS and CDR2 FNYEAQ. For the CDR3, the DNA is TGTGCCAGCAGCTTATCCGGGACGCCGGGCGATGAGCAGTTCTTC. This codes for CASSLSGTPGDEQFF.